The 8 T cell receptor beta chains presented below share a single source sample, sequenced in a study of CD8 T cells in ankylosing spondylitis. TCRdb reanalysed the 5' RACE reads using MiXCR and keeps one entry per CDR3 protein. The sample lists fewer than 350,000 distinct CDR3 sequences; 11% were seen once. The sequenced sample consisted of blood, either unsorted or a sorted T cell fraction (not recorded which). Every receptor here comes from a female donor with ankylosing spondylitis or in good health (not recorded which).

This clonotype was seen ten or more times. The genes are TRBV20-1 and TRBJ1-1; 8 bases match TRBD1. Germline CDR1 reads DFQATT; CDR2 reads SNEGSKA (reference sequence). The V gene end was trimmed by 5 bases and the J gene end by 6 bases; junction bases not matched to a gene: 8. The CDR3 sequence is 13 residues long. Written as DNA, the CDR3 is TGCAGTGCTCCTCGACAGGGGAGGGCTGAAGCTTTCTTT. As protein: CSAPRQGRAEAFF.

The rearrangement links TRBV20-1 to TRBJ1-6; TRBD1 matches at 11 bases. CDR1 is DFQATT, CDR2 SNEGSKA, per germline (reference sequence). J lost 8 bases, V lost 1 base, and 10 bases had no gene match. The CDR3 is 17 amino acids. The CDR3: CSARASAPGQGDSPLHF. The CDR3 DNA is TGCAGTGCTAGAGCCTCGGCTCCGGGACAGGGGGATTCACCCCTCCACTTT.

Comment on this clonotype: A much more abundant neighbour one base away suggests this may be a read error. This chain uses TRBV5-1 with TRBJ2-7; 8 bases are a match to TRBD1. CDR1 is SGHRS, CDR2 YFSETQ, per germline. The V and J ends lost 3 bases and 5 bases, in that order; junction bases with no gene match: 10. This CDR3 comprises 15 residues. The CDR3 spells CASSSRTGRSHEQYF. CDR3 bases: TGCGCCAGCAGCTCCCGGACAGGGAGATCCCACGAGCAGTACTTC.

This clonotype occurred many times. The chain carries TRBV24-1 and TRBJ2-1, with 7 bases lining up with TRBD2. With V trimmed by 3 bases and J by 6 bases, 7 bases remained unmatched. The CDR3 consists of 15 residues. Germline CDR1 and CDR2: KGHDR and SFDVKD. The CDR3 nucleotides read TGTGCCACCAGTGATCGCGGGAGCACCGCCAATGAGCAGTTCTTC. Its translation: CATSDRGSTANEQFF.

This clonotype was found many times. J is TRBJ2-1 and V is TRBV12-3 or TRBV12-4, with D unclear. The CDR3 sequence is 14 residues long. The V gene lost 2 bases and the J gene lost 5 bases, with 10 bases spanning the gap. CDR3 loop: CASSLIGVNNEQFF. The CDR3, as DNA: TGTGCCAGCAGTTTAATCGGCGTAAACAATGAGCAGTTCTTC.

This clonotype was seen at least ten times. The CDR3 region is CSVYGPRSTDTQYF. In DNA form, the CDR3 reads TGCAGCGTTTACGGACCTCGTTCCACAGATACGCAGTATTTT. The chain couples TRBV29-1 to TRBJ2-3; D is ambiguous. The CDR3 contains 14 residues. The V gene lost 5 bases and the J gene lost 2 bases, with 14 bases spanning the gap. Germline CDR1 and CDR2: SQVTM and ANQGSEA.

This clonotype appeared many times. CDR3 sequence reads: CASSSGLSNEQFF. CDR3 bases: TGTGCCAGCAGTTCGGGACTATCTAATGAGCAGTTCTTC. This sequence joins TRBV27 and TRBJ2-1; 7 positions match TRBD2. V shed 4 bases, J shed 7 bases, and the junction held 4 bases outside the gene matches. Germline CDR1 is MNHEY and CDR2 is SMNVEV (reference sequence). The CDR3 totals 13 residues.

This clonotype was detected ten times or more. The chain links TRBV7-8 to TRBJ2-7, with D possibly matching TRBD2 (7 bases). V dropped 5 bases and J dropped 7 bases, with 24 bases sitting between them. Per germline, CDR1 SGHVS and CDR2 FQNEAQ. The CDR3 is 16 amino acids. The CDR3 nucleotides are TGTGCCAGCAGCAGTGGAACCCTAGGGGGGGCGGAGGAGCAGTACTTC. Amino acids: CASSSGTLGGAEEQYF. Full variable domain (rest looked up from reference TRBV7-8 and TRBJ2-7): GAGVSQSPRYKVAKRGQDVALRCDPISGHVSLFWYQQALGQGPEFLTYFQNEAQLDKSGLPSDRFFAERPEGSVSTLKIQRTQQEDSAVYLCASSSGTLGGAEEQYFGPGTRLTVT.